Listed below are T cell receptor beta chains from one sample, sequenced in a study of blood T cell repertoires in COVID-19. This table comes from immunoSEQ multiplex PCR, and its TCRdb copy is limited to in-frame clones, with some not included. The table records about 110,000 clones, about 72% of them present only once. Sequenced: peripheral blood. These receptors originate from a woman aged 55-70 years with acute or convalescent COVID-19. CDR3s include the opening cysteine and the closing phenylalanine or tryptophan. D genes are given only for firm matches. Clone size appears in some rows only: once, few, many, or a class for an expanded clone.

CDR3 DNA: TGTGCCTGGAGTCTCTCCTCCTACGAGCAGTACTTC
CDR3 protein: CAWSLSSYEQYF
V gene: TRBV30
J gene: TRBJ2-7
D gene: -
clone size: many

CDR3 DNA: TGCGCCAGCAGCCAGGACACAGGAGTCTCTGGAAACACCATATATTTT
CDR3 protein: CASSQDTGVSGNTIYF
V gene: TRBV4-1
J gene: TRBJ1-3
D gene: -
clone size: -

CDR3 DNA: TGCGCCAGCAGCTTGGCCGGCGGCTACACTGAAGCTTTCTTT
CDR3 protein: CASSLAGGYTEAFF
V gene: TRBV5-1
J gene: TRBJ1-1
D gene: -
clone size: many

CDR3 DNA: TGTGCCAGCAGTTTGAGCTATATGGGGGGGGGTTACAATGAGCAGTTCTTC
CDR3 protein: CASSLSYMGGGYNEQFF
V gene: TRBV27
J gene: TRBJ2-1
D gene: TRBD2
clone size: -

CDR3 DNA: TGTGCCAGTAGTCGGGAATTCTCTGGAAACACCATATATTTT
CDR3 protein: CASSREFSGNTIYF
V gene: TRBV19
J gene: TRBJ1-3
D gene: -
clone size: -

CDR3 DNA: TGTGCCAGCTGTGTGGCCGGACAGGGCGGGGAAAAACTGTTTTTT
CDR3 protein: CASCVAGQGGEKLFF
V gene: TRBV28
J gene: TRBJ1-4
D gene: TRBD1
clone size: -

CDR3 DNA: TGCAGTGCCCCCAGGACAGATACGCAGTATTTT
CDR3 protein: CSAPRTDTQYF
V gene: TRBV20-1
J gene: TRBJ2-3
D gene: -
clone size: -

CDR3 DNA: TGCGCCAGCAGCTCGGGTAGTTCAGTGATCTCTGGAAACACCATATATTTT
CDR3 protein: CASSSGSSVISGNTIYF
V gene: TRBV5-1
J gene: TRBJ1-3
D gene: -
clone size: -

CDR3 DNA: TGTGCCAGCTCACCTTTCAGGGACTCTGGAAACACCATATATTTT
CDR3 protein: CASSPFRDSGNTIYF
V gene: TRBV18
J gene: TRBJ1-3
D gene: -
clone size: -

CDR3 DNA: TGTGCCAGCAGCTTGGGCAGGGACACTGAAGCTTTCTTT
CDR3 protein: CASSLGRDTEAFF
V gene: TRBV5-6
J gene: TRBJ1-1
D gene: -
clone size: -

CDR3 DNA: TGTGCCAGCAGTTTACCGGACAGGGTAGGCGGCTACACCTTC
CDR3 protein: CASSLPDRVGGYTF
V gene: TRBV28
J gene: TRBJ1-2
D gene: TRBD1
clone size: -

CDR3 DNA: TGTGCCAGCAGTTTTGCGGGGAGGGAGACCCAGTACTTC
CDR3 protein: CASSFAGRETQYF
V gene: TRBV12-3/TRBV12-4
J gene: TRBJ2-5
D gene: -
clone size: -

CDR3 DNA: TGTGCCATCAGTGAGGGAGGGAAACACACTGAAGCTTTCTTT
CDR3 protein: CAISEGGKHTEAFF
V gene: TRBV10-3
J gene: TRBJ1-1
D gene: -
clone size: -

CDR3 DNA: TGTGCCAGCAGCCGGGCCGATAATCAGCCCCAGCATTTT
CDR3 protein: CASSRADNQPQHF
V gene: TRBV3-1/TRBV3-2
J gene: TRBJ1-5
D gene: -
clone size: -

CDR3 DNA: TGTGCCAGTAGGAGTACAGGGAGATTCCCTTCTTCGGGTGGAAACACCATATATTTT
CDR3 protein: CASRSTGRFPSSGGNTIYF
V gene: TRBV19
J gene: TRBJ1-3
D gene: -
clone size: few

CDR3 DNA: TGTGCCAGTAGTAGACAGGGGTTTTATGGCTACACCTTC
CDR3 protein: CASSRQGFYGYTF
V gene: TRBV19
J gene: TRBJ1-2
D gene: TRBD1
clone size: -

CDR3 DNA: TGCAGTGCTAGAGATCTGGAGACCCAGTACTTC
CDR3 protein: CSARDLETQYF
V gene: TRBV20-1
J gene: TRBJ2-5
D gene: -
clone size: -

CDR3 DNA: TGTGCCAGCAGCTCATCCGGGACAGGGAATGAAAAACTGTTTTTT
CDR3 protein: CASSSSGTGNEKLFF
V gene: TRBV7-2
J gene: TRBJ1-4
D gene: TRBD1
clone size: once

CDR3 DNA: TGTGCCAGCAGCTTAAAGGGGGATAAGCAGTACTTC
CDR3 protein: CASSLKGDKQYF
V gene: TRBV11-3
J gene: TRBJ2-7
D gene: -
clone size: once

CDR3 DNA: TGCGCCAGCAGCCAAGAGCCGGGCAGGGGGTATGGATTTGACACTGAAGCTTTCTTT
CDR3 protein: CASSQEPGRGYGFDTEAFF
V gene: TRBV4-1
J gene: TRBJ1-1
D gene: TRBD1
clone size: -

CDR3 DNA: TGTGCCAGCTCACCTCCGATGAGGGCTAACACCGGGGAGCTGTTTTTT
CDR3 protein: CASSPPMRANTGELFF
V gene: TRBV18
J gene: TRBJ2-2
D gene: -
clone size: -

CDR3 DNA: TGTGCCAGCAGCCCGGGACAGACGAACACCGGGGAGCTGTTTTTT
CDR3 protein: CASSPGQTNTGELFF
V gene: TRBV3-1/TRBV3-2
J gene: TRBJ2-2
D gene: TRBD1
clone size: -

CDR3 DNA: TGTGCCAGCAGCTTAGCAGGCAGGGCCGTCCACGAGCAGTACTTC
CDR3 protein: CASSLAGRAVHEQYF
V gene: TRBV7-6
J gene: TRBJ2-7
D gene: -
clone size: -

CDR3 DNA: TGTGCCAGCAGCCCGAGGACAGGCGCGACTTCTAATGAAAAACTGTTTTTT
CDR3 protein: CASSPRTGATSNEKLFF
V gene: TRBV9
J gene: TRBJ1-4
D gene: TRBD1
clone size: -

CDR3 DNA: TGTGCCAGCTCACCACAGGGGGGGACATTGGAGACCCAGTACTTC
CDR3 protein: CASSPQGGTLETQYF
V gene: TRBV18
J gene: TRBJ2-5
D gene: -
clone size: -

CDR3 DNA: TGTGCCATCAGTGAACCTGGCGGGGGGCCCGACAATGAGCAGTTCTTC
CDR3 protein: CAISEPGGGPDNEQFF
V gene: TRBV10-3
J gene: TRBJ2-1
D gene: TRBD2
clone size: -

CDR3 DNA: TGCGCCAGCAGCGAACCCCAGGGACTCCAAGAGACCCAGTACTTC
CDR3 protein: CASSEPQGLQETQYF
V gene: TRBV5-1
J gene: TRBJ2-5
D gene: -
clone size: -

CDR3 DNA: TGTGCCAGCAGCTGGCTAGCGGGGGGGCCAGATACGCAGTATTTT
CDR3 protein: CASSWLAGGPDTQYF
V gene: TRBV7-2
J gene: TRBJ2-3
D gene: TRBD2
clone size: -

CDR3 DNA: TGTGCCAGCAGCTTAGTGGGACAGGGGCTCTACAATGAGCAGTTCTTC
CDR3 protein: CASSLVGQGLYNEQFF
V gene: TRBV7-6
J gene: TRBJ2-1
D gene: TRBD1
clone size: few

CDR3 DNA: TGTGCCTGGGAAGAGGACTACTCTAGCACAGATACGCAGTATTTT
CDR3 protein: CAWEEDYSSTDTQYF
V gene: TRBV30
J gene: TRBJ2-3
D gene: -
clone size: -

CDR3 DNA: TGTGCCAGTAACAGAGACGGGACAAGGAACACTGAAGCTTTCTTT
CDR3 protein: CASNRDGTRNTEAFF
V gene: TRBV19
J gene: TRBJ1-1
D gene: -
clone size: -

CDR3 DNA: TGTGCCAGCAGCCAAAACTTACGTGACAGGGCGAGAAACACCATATATTTT
CDR3 protein: CASSQNLRDRARNTIYF
V gene: TRBV3-1/TRBV3-2
J gene: TRBJ1-3
D gene: TRBD1
clone size: -

CDR3 DNA: TGTGCCAGCCTTGGGTCGACAGTAATCTCCTACAATGAGCAGTTCTTC
CDR3 protein: CASLGSTVISYNEQFF
V gene: TRBV28
J gene: TRBJ2-1
D gene: -
clone size: -

CDR3 DNA: TGTGCCAGCAGCTTGACGGTGGACACTGAAGCTTTCTTT
CDR3 protein: CASSLTVDTEAFF
V gene: TRBV5-5
J gene: TRBJ1-1
D gene: -
clone size: -

CDR3 DNA: TGCGCCAGCAGCTTATCACCCGGACAGGGGGTCCGATCTAACTATGGCTACACCTTC
CDR3 protein: CASSLSPGQGVRSNYGYTF
V gene: TRBV5-1
J gene: TRBJ1-2
D gene: TRBD1
clone size: few

CDR3 DNA: TGTGCCAGCAGCATCCGGGACAGGGACAATTCACCCCTCCACTTT
CDR3 protein: CASSIRDRDNSPLHF
V gene: TRBV5-6
J gene: TRBJ1-6
D gene: TRBD1
clone size: -

CDR3 DNA: TGTGCCAGCAGCTTGAGGCAGTTGAACACTGAAGCTTTCTTT
CDR3 protein: CASSLRQLNTEAFF
V gene: TRBV7-2
J gene: TRBJ1-1
D gene: -
clone size: -

CDR3 DNA: TGCGCCAGCAGCTTGGGGGCGGGGTACACTGAAGCTTTCTTT
CDR3 protein: CASSLGAGYTEAFF
V gene: TRBV5-1
J gene: TRBJ1-1
D gene: -
clone size: few

CDR3 DNA: TGTGCCAGCAGCTCCTCCCGGGACAGGAATCAGCCCCAGCATTTT
CDR3 protein: CASSSSRDRNQPQHF
V gene: TRBV11-2
J gene: TRBJ1-5
D gene: TRBD1
clone size: -

CDR3 DNA: TGTGCCATCAGTGATAGAGGGGGGAACACTGAAGCTTTCTTT
CDR3 protein: CAISDRGGNTEAFF
V gene: TRBV10-3
J gene: TRBJ1-1
D gene: -
clone size: -

CDR3 DNA: TGTGCCAGCAGGTCTCCGACCGGGACAGGGGGCTCCTACGAGCAGTACTTC
CDR3 protein: CASRSPTGTGGSYEQYF
V gene: TRBV28
J gene: TRBJ2-7
D gene: TRBD1
clone size: once

CDR3 DNA: TGCGCCAGCAGTATTACTGCGTCCTACGAGCAGTACTTC
CDR3 protein: CASSITASYEQYF
V gene: TRBV10-2
J gene: TRBJ2-7
D gene: -
clone size: few

CDR3 DNA: TGTGCCAGCAGTTCCCCCTTTGAGGCTCAGCCCCAGCATTTT
CDR3 protein: CASSSPFEAQPQHF
V gene: TRBV28
J gene: TRBJ1-5
D gene: -
clone size: -

CDR3 DNA: TGTGCCAGCTTGGGACAGGCTAACTATGGCTACACCTTC
CDR3 protein: CASLGQANYGYTF
V gene: TRBV28
J gene: TRBJ1-2
D gene: TRBD1
clone size: few

CDR3 DNA: TGCGCCAGCAGCCACGCTGCAGGGCGCAATGAGCAGTTCTTC
CDR3 protein: CASSHAAGRNEQFF
V gene: TRBV4-1
J gene: TRBJ2-1
D gene: -
clone size: -

CDR3 DNA: TGTGCCAGCAGCTTTTTGGGACTAGCGGGTACCGGGGAGCTGTTTTTT
CDR3 protein: CASSFLGLAGTGELFF
V gene: TRBV7-9
J gene: TRBJ2-2
D gene: TRBD2
clone size: -

CDR3 DNA: TGCGCCAGCAGACCCAGGGCTGGGGCCAACGTCCTGACTTTC
CDR3 protein: CASRPRAGANVLTF
V gene: TRBV5-1
J gene: TRBJ2-6
D gene: -
clone size: -

CDR3 DNA: TGTGCCAGCAGTTACACCCACCCGGGGACCTACGAGCAGTACTTC
CDR3 protein: CASSYTHPGTYEQYF
V gene: TRBV6-5
J gene: TRBJ2-7
D gene: -
clone size: -

CDR3 DNA: TGTGCCAGTAGTATCCGACAGGGGCTAAGAAAAAACTCACCCCTCCACTTT
CDR3 protein: CASSIRQGLRKNSPLHF
V gene: TRBV19
J gene: TRBJ1-6
D gene: TRBD1
clone size: -

CDR3 DNA: TGTGCCAGTAGGGTTGACAGGTTCGATCAGCCCCAGCATTTT
CDR3 protein: CASRVDRFDQPQHF
V gene: TRBV19
J gene: TRBJ1-5
D gene: -
clone size: -

CDR3 DNA: TGTGCCACCTCTTGGGGCAGGGCGGCAGATACGCAGTATTTT
CDR3 protein: CATSWGRAADTQYF
V gene: TRBV24-1
J gene: TRBJ2-3
D gene: -
clone size: -

CDR3 DNA: TGTGCCAGCAGCCCCCGGACAGGAGGCACCGGGGAGCTGTTTTTT
CDR3 protein: CASSPRTGGTGELFF
V gene: TRBV7-7
J gene: TRBJ2-2
D gene: TRBD1
clone size: -

CDR3 DNA: TGTGCCAGCAGTGTTGGCAGGGGGAAGGGTGGCTACACCTTC
CDR3 protein: CASSVGRGKGGYTF
V gene: TRBV2
J gene: TRBJ1-2
D gene: TRBD1
clone size: once

CDR3 DNA: TGTGCCAGCAGAACGCCCGGGGGGGCGGGAGGAGGAACTCAGCCCCAGCATTTT
CDR3 protein: CASRTPGGAGGGTQPQHF
V gene: TRBV28
J gene: TRBJ1-5
D gene: -
clone size: -